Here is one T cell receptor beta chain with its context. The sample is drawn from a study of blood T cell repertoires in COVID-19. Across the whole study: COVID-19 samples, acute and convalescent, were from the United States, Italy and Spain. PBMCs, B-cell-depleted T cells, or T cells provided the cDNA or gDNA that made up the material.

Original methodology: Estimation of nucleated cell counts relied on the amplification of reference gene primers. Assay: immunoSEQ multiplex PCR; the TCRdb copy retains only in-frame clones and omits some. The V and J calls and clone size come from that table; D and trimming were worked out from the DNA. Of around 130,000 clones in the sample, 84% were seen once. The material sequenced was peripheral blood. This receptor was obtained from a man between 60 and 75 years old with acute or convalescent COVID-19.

Here the CDR3 reads CASSLFATGATDGYTF. As DNA, the CDR3 is TGTGCCAGCAGCTTATTCGCGACAGGAGCTACGGATGGCTACACCTTC. The V call is TRBV11-2, the J call TRBJ1-2; a weak D match, TRBD1 (6 bases). Germline loops: CDR1 SGHAT, CDR2 FQNNGV. V was pared by 2 bases and J by 6 bases, with 19 bases between. The CDR3 contains 16 residues.